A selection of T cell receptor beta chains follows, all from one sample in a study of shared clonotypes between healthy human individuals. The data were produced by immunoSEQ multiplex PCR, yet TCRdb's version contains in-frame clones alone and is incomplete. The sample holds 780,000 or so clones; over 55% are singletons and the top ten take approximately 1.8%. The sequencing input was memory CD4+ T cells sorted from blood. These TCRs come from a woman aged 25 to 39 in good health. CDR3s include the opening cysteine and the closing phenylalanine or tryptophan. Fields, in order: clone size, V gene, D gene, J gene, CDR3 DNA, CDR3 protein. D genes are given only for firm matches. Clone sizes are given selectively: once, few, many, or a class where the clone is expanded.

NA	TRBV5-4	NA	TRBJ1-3	TGTGCCAGCAGCTTGGAGAACTCTGGAAACACCATATATTTT	CASSLENSGNTIYF
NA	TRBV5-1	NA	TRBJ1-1	TGCGCCAGCAGCGCTTCGGACGCGCTGGGTGAAGCTTTCTTT	CASSASDALGEAFF
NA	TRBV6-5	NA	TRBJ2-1	TGTGCCAGCATGTTCTTCAATGAGCAGTTCTTC	CASMFFNEQFF
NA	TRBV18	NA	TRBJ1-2	TGTGCCAGCTCACCCTCACAGGGTCCAGACTATGGCTACACCTTC	CASSPSQGPDYGYTF
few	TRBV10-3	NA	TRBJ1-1	TGTGCCATCAGTGAAGTGGCGGGGGAAGCTGAAGCTTTCTTT	CAISEVAGEAEAFF
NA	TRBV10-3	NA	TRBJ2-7	TGTGCCATCAGTGAGTCGACGGCCCAGCAGTACTTC	CAISESTAQQYF
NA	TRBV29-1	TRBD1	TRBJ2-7	TGCAGCGTTGAACGGCAGGGGGCCGACGAGCAGTACTTC	CSVERQGADEQYF
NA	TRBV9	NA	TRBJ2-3	TGTGCCAGCAGCGTAGTCCCTAGCACAGATACGCAGTATTTT	CASSVVPSTDTQYF
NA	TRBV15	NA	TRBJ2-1	TGTGCCACCAGCAGAGATCCGACCCCTAGCAGCTCCTACAATGAGCAGTTCTTC	CATSRDPTPSSSYNEQFF
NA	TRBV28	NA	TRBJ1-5	TGTGCCAGCAGGCCGTTTGGAGACGGGAGCAATCAGCCCCAGCATTTT	CASRPFGDGSNQPQHF
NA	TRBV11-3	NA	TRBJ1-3	TGTGCCAGCACCGGACGGCGTCCCTCTGGAAACACCATATATTTT	CASTGRRPSGNTIYF
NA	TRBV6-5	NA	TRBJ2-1	TGTGCCAGTAAGACAGACCACGGTTTACAGCAGCAGTTCTTC	CASKTDHGLQQQFF
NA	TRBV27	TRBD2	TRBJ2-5	TGTGCCAGCAGTCCGGGACTAGCGGGAGGGCCACAAGAGACCCAGTACTTC	CASSPGLAGGPQETQYF
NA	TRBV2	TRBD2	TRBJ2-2	TGTGCCAGCAGTCGCGGGAGGGCGGGGCTGCTGTTTTTT	CASSRGRAGLLFF
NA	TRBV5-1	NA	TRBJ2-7	TGCGCCAGCAGCCGCGGGTTAGAATACGAGCAGTACTTC	CASSRGLEYEQYF
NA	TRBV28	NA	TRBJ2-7	TGTGCCAGCAGTCCTTCCGGCACCTCCCTCGAGCAGTACTTC	CASSPSGTSLEQYF
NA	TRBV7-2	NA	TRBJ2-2	TGTGCCAGCAGCTTAGGTTCCCGGGCGGGGATCCTCGGGGAGCTGTTTTTT	CASSLGSRAGILGELFF
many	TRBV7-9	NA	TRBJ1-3	TGTGCCAGCAGCTTAGTTGAGGGAAACACCATATATTTT	CASSLVEGNTIYF
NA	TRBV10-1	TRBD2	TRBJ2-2	TGCGCCAGCAGTGAGTCGGAGGGACTAGCGGAGAACACCGGGGAGCTGTTTTTT	CASSESEGLAENTGELFF
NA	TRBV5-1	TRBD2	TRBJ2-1	TGCGCCAGCAGCTTGGGGGGACTAGACTACAATGAGCAGTTCTTC	CASSLGGLDYNEQFF
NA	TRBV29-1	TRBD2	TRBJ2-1	TGCAGCGTTGAGGTAGCGGGAGGGGAGAATGAGCAGTTCTTC	CSVEVAGGENEQFF
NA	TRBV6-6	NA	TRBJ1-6	TGTGCCAGCAGTTTTGAGGCGAATTCACCCCTCCACTTT	CASSFEANSPLHF
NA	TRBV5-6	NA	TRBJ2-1	TGTGCCAGCAGCTTGGCCACAGGGATTCCCCCAAATGAGCAGTTCTTC	CASSLATGIPPNEQFF